This T cell receptor (beta chain) was captured by sequencing in a study of vaccination effects on CD4 cells after COVID-19. The study's findings and limits: At late timepoints after vaccination, vaccine- and infection-induced clones shrank markedly. Only a single clone (1 of 255 vaccine-induced clones in healthy vaccinees) cross-reacted with common cold coronaviruses.

Trimming cost V 5 bases and J 6 bases, with 16 bases left between them. This CDR3 spans 15 amino acids. The germline gives CDR1 LGHDT, CDR2 YNNKEL (reference sequence). On this clone itself: The antigen remains undetermined.

TCRdb's table, derived via immunoSEQ multiplex PCR, lists solely in-frame clones and lacks some. The sample lists 30,000 or so clones, approximately 61% occurring once. Expansion of antigen-specific CD4+ T cells with viral peptide pools was carried out by the ViraFEST assay before sequencing. Subsequent to less than twelve days of culture, CD4+ T cells were isolated. Vaccine recipients had no previous SARS-CoV-2 infection; their nucleocapsid antibodies were negative. The TCR sequence derives from a human donor who received a COVID-19 vaccine. This specimen was CD4+ T cells from PBMCs cultured with HCoV-229E spike peptides, taken before COVID-19 vaccination. The chain has TRBV3-1 (or the pseudogene TRBV3-2) and TRBJ2-2; D might be TRBD1 (5 bases). CDR3 sequence (DNA): TGTGCCAGCAGCATCCGACAGTCTGGACCCGGGGAGCTGTTTTTT. This sequence encodes CASSIRQSGPGELFF.